These T cell receptor beta chains were read from a single sample in a study of Ad26.COV2.S vaccination and SARS-CoV-2 variants. TCRdb's copy holds only in-frame clones and misses some; the assay was immunoSEQ multiplex PCR. The sample holds about 400,000 clones, 83% seen once. The specimen comprised peripheral blood, sampled in a trial of Ad26.COV2.S vaccine versus placebo. These receptors all stem from a person between 18 and 59 years old who received the Ad26.COV2.S COVID-19 vaccine or a placebo. CDR3s include the opening cysteine and the closing phenylalanine or tryptophan. A D gene is named only where the DNA matches it firmly. Rows may omit the clone size; those that give it use once, few, many or a size class.

clone_size,d_call,v_call,j_call,cdr3_aa,cdr3_nt
-,-,TRBV29-1,TRBJ2-2,CSVGKGQGGELFF,TGCAGCGTTGGAAAAGGGCAAGGCGGGGAGCTGTTTTTT
-,-,TRBV5-1,TRBJ2-1,CASSPFSYTAIREQFF,TGCGCCAGCAGTCCCTTTTCGTATACCGCGATCCGGGAGCAGTTCTTC
once,-,TRBV27,TRBJ2-5,CASSPGTLGETQYF,TGTGCCAGCAGTCCGGGAACCTTGGGAGAGACCCAGTACTTC
-,-,TRBV7-9,TRBJ2-1,CASTQSGAYNEQFF,TGTGCCAGCACCCAGAGTGGGGCCTACAATGAGCAGTTCTTC
once,-,TRBV2,TRBJ2-3,CASRWDISTDTQYF,TGTGCCAGCAGGTGGGACATTAGCACAGATACGCAGTATTTT
-,-,TRBV4-1,TRBJ2-2,CASGGGTGELFF,TGCGCCAGCGGGGGAGGCACCGGGGAGCTGTTTTTT
-,-,TRBV27,TRBJ1-6,CASSSQVHLGNSPLHF,TGTGCCAGCAGCTCCCAGGTTCATCTTGGTAATTCACCCCTCCACTTT
once,-,TRBV29-1,TRBJ1-6,CSVLVGVGSPLHF,TGCAGCGTTCTCGTAGGGGTTGGCTCACCCCTCCACTTT
-,-,TRBV4-1,TRBJ1-1,CASSQVPGVEAFF,TGCGCCAGCAGCCAAGTGCCGGGAGTGGAAGCTTTCTTT
-,-,TRBV6-5,TRBJ2-7,CASSYLSRLSNEQYF,TGTGCCAGCAGTTACCTTTCTAGGTTATCCAACGAGCAGTACTTC
-,-,TRBV5-4,TRBJ2-5,CASTRQGYETQYF,TGTGCCAGCACCCGGCAGGGTTACGAGACCCAGTACTTC
once,-,TRBV2,TRBJ2-1,CASGAYNEQFF,TGTGCCAGTGGGGCGTACAATGAGCAGTTCTTC
-,-,TRBV4-1,TRBJ1-4,CASSQATATNEKLFF,TGCGCCAGCAGCCAGGCAACTGCAACTAATGAAAAACTGTTTTTT
-,-,TRBV6-2/TRBV6-3,TRBJ1-1,CASRPWAEGDTEAFF,TGTGCCAGCAGACCTTGGGCCGAGGGAGACACTGAAGCTTTCTTT
-,-,TRBV7-6,TRBJ1-1,CASSLVVKGAEAFF,TGTGCCAGCAGCTTAGTTGTGAAGGGCGCTGAAGCTTTCTTT
-,TRBD2,TRBV4-2,TRBJ2-2,CASSHGRSGRVNTGELFF,TGTGCCAGCAGCCACGGAAGGAGCGGGAGAGTTAACACCGGGGAGCTGTTTTTT
-,TRBD2,TRBV7-2,TRBJ2-2,CASRGLRGGGGLFF,TGTGCCAGCAGAGGACTACGGGGGGGCGGTGGGCTGTTTTTT